The TCR beta chain described here comes from a study of shared clonotypes between healthy human individuals. Looking at the study overall: Donors were two women and a few men aged 18 to 49.

The V segment lost 6 bases and the J segment 6 bases; nucleotides outside the gene matches: 11. The CDR3 spans 15 residues. Germline assignment: CDR1 SGHAT and CDR2 FQNNGV. Free of recent acute infections or vaccinations, the donors were healthy HIV-negative adults. An approximately 220 ng quantity of DNA, tens of thousands of T cell genomes, went into the sorted-subset replicate PCRs. The protocol was immunoSEQ multiplex PCR, while the TCRdb copy is restricted to in-frame clones and leaves out a portion. This table holds 550,000 to 850,000 clones, 55% to 80% found once. The receptor's source is a woman under 40 in good health. The sequenced material came from memory CD4+ T cells sorted from blood. Regarding subset: CD45RA-negative fraction. V usage is TRBV11-2 and J usage is TRBJ2-7; 10 bases agree with TRBD2. The CDR3 DNA sequence: TGTGCCAGCAGTCCTCTAGCGGGAGATCCCCTCGAGCAGTACTTC. Its translation is CASSPLAGDPLEQYF.